A single sample gave rise to the 16 T cell receptor beta chains below, sequenced in a study of blood T cell repertoires in COVID-19. Here immunoSEQ multiplex PCR was the method, and the copy in TCRdb shows in-frame clones only, minus some. This sample has 190,000 or so clones, with under 80% found just once. The sample consisted of peripheral blood. The source of these receptors is a man aged 50 to 59 who had recovered from COVID-19.

The V gene is TRBV7-9, the J gene TRBJ1-1; TRBD1 matches at 8 bases. CDR3 size: 14 residues. V trimming: 6 bases; J trimming: 4 bases; junction bases outside the gene matches: 7. Germline-derived CDR1 and CDR2 are SEHNR and FQNEAQ (reference sequence). The CDR3 reads CASSLQGAGTEAFF. The DNA of the CDR3 is TGTGCCAGCAGTCTTCAGGGGGCTGGCACTGAAGCTTTCTTT. Based on the CDR3 plus reference TRBV7-9 and TRBJ1-1, the full variable domain is DTGVSQNPRHKITKRGQNVTFRCDPISEHNRLYWYRQTLGQGPEFLTYFQNEAQLEKSRLLSDRFSAERPKGSFSTLEIQRTEQGDSAMYLCASSLQGAGTEAFFGQGTRLTVV.

This clone has a single count. The V call is TRBV7-3, the J call TRBJ2-2; no clear D gene. The V end lost 5 bases, the J end lost 5 bases, and 9 bases lay between the germline ends. The CDR3 runs to 13 residues. From germline, CDR1 is SGHTA and CDR2 FQGTGA. The CDR3 here is CASSPLKTGELFF. In DNA form, the CDR3 reads TGTGCCAGCAGCCCCCTTAAAACCGGGGAGCTGTTTTTT.

The genes are TRBV6-2 or TRBV6-3 and TRBJ2-4; 7 bases map to TRBD2. Germline V lookup: CDR1 MNHEY, CDR2 SVGEGT. Losses at the gene ends were 3 bases for V and 7 bases for J; bases not matched to a gene: 12. The CDR3 consists of 16 residues. The CDR3 bases are TGTGCCAGCAGTTATCTTACCCGGGGAGGGAGGAACATTCAGTACTTC. It codes for CASSYLTRGGRNIQYF.

The CDR3 spells CASSLGETGLYNEQFF. CDR3 nucleotides: TGTGCCAGCAGCTTGGGGGAGACAGGGCTATACAATGAGCAGTTCTTC. V and J are TRBV5-4 and TRBJ2-1, with TRBD1 matching 7 bases. V gave up 0 bases and J gave up 4 bases; unmatched junction bases: 7. CDR3 size: 16 residues. CDR1 is SGHNT, CDR2 YYREEE, per germline (reference sequence).

This clone has only a few counts. This chain joins TRBV2 and TRBJ1-4; D call uncertain. The CDR3 spans 12 residues. Germline V gene sequence: CDR1 SNHLY, CDR2 FYNNEI. V shed 4 bases and J shed 8 bases, with 8 bases lying between them. The CDR3 DNA sequence: TGTGCCAGCAGTGTAGCCGAGGAAAAACTGTTTTTT. Amino acid sequence: CASSVAEEKLFF.

The V call is TRBV30, the J call TRBJ2-7, with D uncertain. CDR3 length: 14 residues. CDR1 and CDR2 from the germline V gene are GTSNPN and SVGIG (reference sequence). The ends were cut back, 5 bases at V and 6 bases at J, with 20 bases in the middle. CDR3 bases: TGTGCCTGGGCCAGCCCAACATGGGCGCGCGAGCAGTACTTC. Translating gives CAWASPTWAREQYF.

The J gene is TRBJ1-5, the V gene TRBV6-1; D gene unclear. Looked up from germline, CDR1 is MNHNS and CDR2 is SASEGT. This CDR3 contains 17 residues. The V end was cut by 2 bases, the J end by 5 bases, with 19 bases between. As DNA, the CDR3 is TGTGCCAGCAGTGAATTCGCGATCCCAATGGGCGATCAGCCCCAGCATTTT. This encodes CASSEFAIPMGDQPQHF.

The chain employs TRBV7-8 and TRBJ2-2; D might be TRBD1 (7 bases). CDR3 length: 16 residues. The ends were cut back, 6 bases at V and 0 bases at J, with 14 bases in the middle. Per the germline V gene, CDR1 is SGHVS and CDR2 is FQNEAQ. This CDR3 is CASRTRQGTNTGELFF. The DNA of the CDR3 is TGTGCCAGCAGGACTAGACAGGGCACGAACACCGGGGAGCTGTTTTTT.

The CDR3 coding sequence is TGTGCCAGCAGTGGGCAGGGGCCTTTGAGCAATCAGCCCCAGCATTTT. This encodes CASSGQGPLSNQPQHF. This chain connects TRBV6-1 to TRBJ1-5; TRBD1 might be the D (6 bases). The V gene lost 4 bases and the J gene lost 1 base, with 14 bases spanning the gap. Germline loops: CDR1 MNHNS, CDR2 SASEGT. The length of the CDR3 is 16 residues.

The rearrangement links TRBV5-6 to TRBJ1-3; D not resolved. V lost 3 bases to trimming and J lost 0 bases, with 10 bases between them. Germline loops: CDR1 SGHDT, CDR2 YYEEEE. This CDR3 has 15 residues. The CDR3 region has the DNA TGTGCCAGCAGCTCACCGGGTTACTCTGGAAACACCATATATTTT. Translated, it gives CASSSPGYSGNTIYF. Full variable domain (outside the CDR3, taken from reference TRBV5-6 and TRBJ1-3): DAGVTQSPTHLIKTRGQQVTLRCSPKSGHDTVSWYQQALGQGPQFIFQYYEEEERQRGNFPDRFSGHQFPNYSSELNVNALLLGDSALYLCASSSPGYSGNTIYFGEGSWLTVV.

The rearrangement uses TRBV5-1 and TRBJ2-3; a possible D gene is TRBD2 (6 bases). The CDR3 sequence is 13 residues long. V was clipped by 5 bases and J by 2 bases, with 9 bases between them. The germline V gene has CDR1 SGHRS and CDR2 YFSETQ. CDR3 sequence (DNA): TGCGCCAGCAGTCCGGGGGTCACAGATACGCAGTATTTT. Its protein product is CASSPGVTDTQYF.

This sequence joins TRBV21-1 and TRBJ2-7; the D call of TRBD1 is as the table states it, not checked on the DNA. TRBV21-1 represents a pseudogene. The CDR3 contains 14 residues. The CDR3 coding sequence is TGTGCCAGCAGCAAAATCTCAGGGACCTACGAGCAGTACTTC. This gives the protein CASSKISGTYEQYF.

This clone appeared a single time. The gene calls are TRBV7-2 and TRBJ2-5; no clear D gene. The CDR3 loop spans 14 amino acids. CDR1 is SGHTA and CDR2 is FQGNSA in the germline V gene. V was clipped by 1 base and J by 13 bases, with 19 bases between them. CDR3 in amino acids: CASSLVLQLKPPYF. Written as DNA, the CDR3 is TGTGCCAGCAGCTTAGTCCTCCAACTGAAGCCCCCGTACTTC. The full variable domain, completed using reference TRBV7-2 and TRBJ2-5, is GAGVSQSPSNKVTEKGKDVELRCDPISGHTALYWYRQSLGQGLEFLIYFQGNSAPDKSGLPSDRFSAERTGGSVSTLTIQRTQQEDSAVYLCASSLVLQLKPPYFGPGTRLLVL.

V gene TRBV7-3 combines with J gene TRBJ2-3; 10 bases match TRBD2. The CDR3 extends over 14 amino acids. Germline CDR1 SGHTA, CDR2 FQGTGA. The V and J ends lost 5 bases and 5 bases, in that order; junction bases with no gene match: 4. The CDR3 DNA is TGTGCCAGCAGCATTTTAGCGGGAGGAGATACGCAGTATTTT. The encoded protein is CASSILAGGDTQYF.

This sequence joins TRBV10-3 and TRBJ2-1; D possibly corresponds to TRBD1 (7 bases). Germline V CDR1 and CDR2: ENHRY, SYGVKD. This CDR3 spans 15 amino acids. Trimming shortened V by 6 bases and J by 7 bases, and 19 bases separated the two germline ends. The CDR3 region is CAISSGGAGFNEQFF. CDR3 coding DNA: TGTGCCATCAGCTCAGGGGGAGCGGGTTTTAATGAGCAGTTCTTC.

This clone was recorded once. The V gene is TRBV25-1, the J gene TRBJ2-3; no definite D call. This CDR3 is built from 11 residues. The V gene lost 5 bases and the J gene lost 2 bases, with 2 bases spanning the gap. CDR1 and CDR2 from the germline V gene are MGHDK and SYGVNS. The CDR3 region has the DNA TGTGCCAGCAGTTACACAGATACGCAGTATTTT. Its translation: CASSYTDTQYF.